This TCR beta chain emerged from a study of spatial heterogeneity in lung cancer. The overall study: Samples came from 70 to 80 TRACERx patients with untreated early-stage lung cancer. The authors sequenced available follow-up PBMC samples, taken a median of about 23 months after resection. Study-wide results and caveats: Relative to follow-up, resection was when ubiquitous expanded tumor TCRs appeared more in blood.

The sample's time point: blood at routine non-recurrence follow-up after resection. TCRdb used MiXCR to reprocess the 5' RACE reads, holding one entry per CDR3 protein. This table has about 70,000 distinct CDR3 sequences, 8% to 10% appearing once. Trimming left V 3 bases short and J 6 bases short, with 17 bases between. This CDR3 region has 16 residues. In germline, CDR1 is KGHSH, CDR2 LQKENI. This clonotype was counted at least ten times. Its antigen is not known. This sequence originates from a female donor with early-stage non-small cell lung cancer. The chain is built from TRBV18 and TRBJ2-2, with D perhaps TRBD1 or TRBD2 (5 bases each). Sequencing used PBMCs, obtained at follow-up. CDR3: CASSPSWGKMAGELFF. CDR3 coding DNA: TGTGCCAGCTCACCTTCTTGGGGGAAGATGGCCGGGGAGCTGTTTTTT.